This T cell receptor beta chain was found in a study of T-cell memory formation after mild COVID-19. Study as a whole: Largely, the TCR clusters proved donor specific.

The study's findings and limits: Mainly in CM and EM were contracting CD4+ clones; CD8+ were in EMRA.

Constant-segment primers and 5'RACE yielded cDNA libraries for TCR alpha and TCR beta, each carrying sample barcodes and UMIs. TCRdb re-analysed the 5' RACE reads in MiXCR, keeping a single row per CDR3 protein. The top ten hold roughly 23% of the sample, which has 350,000 or so distinct CDR3 sequences, 10% to 15% seen once. Comment on this clonotype: Its cognate antigen is unknown.

This clonotype was obtained from a man aged 18 to 30 who had mild COVID-19 (a few samples of this study predate the infection). Cell type and time point are not known. The sample comprised PBMCs or a T cell subset sorted from them (not recorded which).

Here the CDR3 DNA reads TGCGCCAGCGGGGTATCGGGAGATACGCAGTATTTT. Translated, it gives CASGVSGDTQYF. The gene calls are TRBV5-1 and TRBJ2-3; D gene ambiguous. V was trimmed by 7 bases and J by 5 bases, leaving 11 bases between them. The CDR3 length is 12 residues. Germline CDR1 SGHRS, CDR2 YFSETQ.